The present TCR beta chain was sequenced within a study of shared clonotypes between healthy human individuals. Trimming pared 4 bases from V and 3 bases from J, leaving 10 bases between. CDR1 is SGHTS and CDR2 is YDEGEE in the germline V gene. The CDR3 totals 14 residues. Evenly divided among several immunoSEQ plates was the genomic DNA of each subset. It was 200 to 250 ng DNA, approximately 30,000 T cell genomes, that sorted-subset replicate PCRs used. Using immunoSEQ multiplex PCR, the repertoire was profiled, and TCRdb retains in-frame clones only, with some absent. The sample contains about 700,000 clones, about 74% of which appear only once. General study findings and limits: Approximately 5% was the fraction of naive CD4 clonotypes found shared across a few donors.

Details on this clone: Its specificity is unknown.

This sequence joins TRBV5-8 and TRBJ2-2; D is uncertain. The clonotype was recovered from a woman in her 30s in good health. Sequenced: memory CD4+ T cells sorted from blood. Subset defined: CD45RA-negative fraction. The CDR3 is CASSRLGYTGELFF. The CDR3 DNA is TGTGCCAGCAGCCGCCTGGGTTACACCGGGGAGCTGTTTTTT.